This T cell receptor (beta chain) is from a study of blood T cell dynamics during melanoma immunotherapy. About the study: First-line therapy was either pembrolizumab or nivolumab with ipilimumab for metastatic melanoma.

General observations from the study: It remained unknown if the driving T cell clones were melanoma-specific.

Every bulk PBMC sample received the same 350 ng of DNA. Clones were sequenced by immunoSEQ multiplex PCR, and TCRdb holds only the in-frame ones, with some missing. The data show 4,900 or so clones, about 86% seen once. J gave up 7 bases and V 0 bases, and 1 base lay outside the gene matches. This CDR3 has 15 residues. CDR1 is SGHRS, CDR2 YFSETQ, per germline. Specified time point: pre-treatment baseline. Disease control meant complete response, partial response or stable disease at 12 weeks. On this clone: Its cognate antigen is unknown.

The chain joins TRBV5-1 to TRBJ2-1, with 13 positions matching TRBD2. The sequencing used blood, collected from a patient treated with checkpoint blockade. This sequence was found in a human donor with melanoma. For the CDR3, the DNA is TGCGCCAGCAGCTTGGAGACTAGCGGGAGGAATGAGCAGTTCTTC. Its protein is CASSLETSGRNEQFF.